This T cell receptor beta chain stems from a study of CD4+ T cells in melanoma. Study results and limitations: A reported correlation linked neoantigen-specific CD4+ T cells to CD8+, macrophage and B cell function. Diverse differentiation states were reported for melanoma neoantigen-specific CD4+ T cells.

Trimming removed 5 bases at V and 0 bases at J, with 8 bases between. The CDR3 is made up of 14 amino acids. Germline V lookup: CDR1 SEHNR, CDR2 FQNEAQ (reference sequence). TCRdb's copy holds only in-frame clones and misses some; the assay was immunoSEQ multiplex PCR. The sample includes around 100,000 clones, around 92% of them seen just once. Details on this clone: Its antigen is as yet unknown.

This chain connects TRBV7-9 to TRBJ1-3, with D uncertain. Sample: peripheral blood. The sequence derives from a human donor with melanoma. The CDR3 protein is CASSPGVSGNTIYF. CDR3 DNA sequence: TGTGCCAGCAGCCCCGGGGTCTCTGGAAACACCATATATTTT.